This T cell receptor beta chain was identified during a study of metastatic and nonmetastatic thyroid tumors. The overall study: From malignant and benign thyroid patients, repertoires in blood and in tumor or nodule tissue were compared.

Before thyroid surgery, none of the patients had received any treatment. Study-level findings and limits: TCR beta diversity was reportedly significantly higher in malignant thyroid tumors than benign nodules, in blood and tumor.

Turning to this clone: Its cognate antigen is unknown.

As originally analysed: The authors used CDR3 differences across clinicopathological groups to build a distant-metastasis classifier for papillary thyroid cancer. Through MiXCR, TCRdb re-clonotyped the PCR reads. These V and J calls are TCRdb output, not the study's own analysis. The data show approximately 82,000 clones, roughly an eighth seen once. Sequencing input: tumor tissue. This receptor was identified in a female donor with papillary thyroid cancer or a benign thyroid nodule (not recorded which). Some clones in this sample may be carry-over from other donors' samples.

CDR3 sequence: CSARGGVGNQPQHF. The CDR3 coding sequence is TGCAGTGCTAGAGGAGGGGTCGGAAATCAGCCCCAGCATTTT. The rearrangement links TRBV20-1 to TRBJ1-5, with a weak D call TRBD1 (5 bases). This CDR3 comprises 14 residues. Trimming took 1 base from V and 4 from J, leaving 11 bases between them. CDR1 is DFQATT, CDR2 SNEGSKA, per germline (reference sequence).